The entry that follows covers one TCR beta chain sequence. The authors' processing: Amplification with reference gene primers provided the estimates of nucleated cell counts. The data were produced by immunoSEQ multiplex PCR, yet TCRdb's version contains in-frame clones alone and is incomplete. From that table come the V and J calls and clone size; the DNA was used to work out D and trimming. The table has about 200,000 clones, around 84% seen once; the top ten hold roughly an eighth. Germline V lookup: CDR1 LGHDT, CDR2 YNNKEL (reference sequence). Deletions cut 4 bases from V and 0 bases from J, with 12 bases between. This CDR3 has 16 amino acids. The data derive from a study of blood T cell repertoires in COVID-19. Study in general: Spain, Italy and the United States supplied samples that represented acute and convalescent COVID-19. T cells, B-cell-depleted T cells, or PBMCs provided the cDNA or gDNA that served as material.

This TCR derives from a human donor in a cohort sampled during active COVID-19. Sequenced sample: peripheral blood. J is TRBJ2-2 and V is TRBV3-1 (or the pseudogene TRBV3-2); D uncertain. CDR3 coding DNA: TGTGCCAGCAGCCGCCAGAAAACAGCGAACACCGGGGAGCTGTTTTTT. This translates into CASSRQKTANTGELFF.